The next 27 T cell receptor beta chains were all read from a single sample in a study of shared clonotypes between healthy human individuals. TCRdb's table, derived via immunoSEQ multiplex PCR, lists solely in-frame clones and lacks some. The data contain some 380,000 clones, just over 95% of them seen just once; the ten biggest clones take up 0.32%. The sequencing sample was made of memory CD8+ T cells sorted from blood. Subset indicated: CD45RO+ cells pooled with CCR7-negative TemRA cells. The receptors here all came from a young man in good health.

Notes on this clone: The junction and the germline gene differ at one end; a read error may be behind it. The CDR3 DNA is TGTGCCAGCAGCCAAGATATCCTAGATCCGCAGTATTTT. Protein sequence: CASSQDILDPQYF. The chain is built from TRBV4-2 and TRBJ2-3, with D uncertain. The CDR3 length is 13 residues. Germline lookup yields CDR1 LGHNA and CDR2 YNFKEQ.

This CDR3 reads CASSDWRPKRETQYF. The CDR3 coding sequence is TGTGCCAGCAGTGATTGGCGGCCGAAGAGGGAGACCCAGTACTTC. The rearrangement links TRBV2 to TRBJ2-5; D remains ambiguous. The germline V gene has CDR1 SNHLY and CDR2 FYNNEI. The length of the CDR3 is 15 residues. V was clipped by 3 bases and J by 5 bases, with 16 bases between them.

The chain joins TRBV11-3 to TRBJ2-7; possible D gene TRBD1, 6 bases. The germline V gene encodes CDR1 SGHNT and CDR2 YENEEA. This CDR3 region has 15 residues. Trimming left V 1 base short and J 5 bases short, with 15 bases between. The chain's CDR3 is CASSLATGGADEQYF. CDR3 coding DNA: TGTGCCAGCAGCTTAGCTACTGGGGGCGCAGACGAGCAGTACTTC. The full variable domain, with the rest looked up from reference TRBV11-3 and TRBJ2-7, is EAGVVQSPRYKIIEKKQPVAFWCNPISGHNTLYWYLQNLGQGPELLIRYENEEAVDDSQLPKDRFSAERLKGVDSTLKIQPAELGDSAVYLCASSLATGGADEQYFGPGTRLTVT.

The chain recombines TRBV28 with TRBJ2-1; the D call may be TRBD1 or TRBD2 (5 bases each). V was shortened by 8 bases and J by 7 bases, with 18 bases between the two germline ends. Germline CDR1 reads MDHEN; CDR2 reads SYDVKM. CDR3 length: 14 residues. CDR3 amino acids: CASVRDRLLNEQFF. The CDR3 nucleotides read TGTGCCAGCGTCCGGGACCGCCTCTTAAATGAGCAGTTCTTC.

The chain links TRBV9 to TRBJ1-4; D gene unclear. The CDR3 has 15 residues. Trimming took off 0 bases at V and 7 bases at J, with 13 bases between the two ends. Per germline, CDR1 SGDLS and CDR2 YYNGEE. CDR3 bases: TGTGCCAGCAGCGTAGCCCCGACCACGGGTGAAAAACTGTTTTTT. Protein sequence: CASSVAPTTGEKLFF.

A single count supports this clone. V and J are TRBV19 and TRBJ2-7; weak D call: TRBD2 (7 bases). This CDR3 spans 20 amino acids. Per the germline V gene, CDR1 is LNHDA and CDR2 is SQIVND (reference sequence). Trimming cost V 7 bases and J 2 bases, with 33 bases left between them. CDR3 residues: CASTFRFRTVLAPHTYEQYF. The CDR3 DNA sequence: TGTGCCAGTACATTTAGGTTCAGGACAGTACTAGCGCCGCACACCTACGAGCAGTACTTC.

This clone came up once. Other DNA sequences from this sample encode an identical CDR3 as well. The J gene is TRBJ2-3, the V gene TRBV9, with 8 nucleotides matching TRBD2. This CDR3 spans 15 amino acids. Germline CDR1 and CDR2: SGDLS and YYNGEE. After removal of 0 bases from V and 1 base from J, the junction contained 1 base not matched to a gene. The CDR3 loop reads CASSVETSGTDTQYF. CDR3 nucleotides: TGTGCCAGCAGCGTAGAGACTAGCGGCACAGATACGCAGTATTTT.

The V call is TRBV5-4, the J call TRBJ2-1; D may be TRBD1 (5 bases). The CDR3 loop spans 15 amino acids. Trimming took off 1 base at V and 5 bases at J, with 13 bases between the two ends. Per the germline V gene, CDR1 is SGHNT and CDR2 is YYREEE (reference sequence). CDR3 residues: CASSLYQGSNNEQFF. For the CDR3, the DNA is TGTGCCAGCAGCTTGTACCAGGGAAGCAACAATGAGCAGTTCTTC.

Only one count was recorded for this clone. The genes are TRBV19 and TRBJ2-7; TRBD1 matches 9 bases. With 3 bases clipped from V and 4 bases from J, the junction kept 4 bases outside the gene matches. The CDR3 is 14 residues long. The germline V gene has CDR1 LNHDA and CDR2 SQIVND (reference sequence). CDR3: CASSIRDRVYEQYF. For the CDR3, the DNA is TGTGCCAGTAGTATCCGGGACAGGGTGTACGAGCAGTACTTC.

The chain carries TRBV7-2 and TRBJ1-3, with D uncertain. Trimming left V 3 bases short and J 0 bases short, with 3 bases between. The CDR3 contains 13 residues. Germline CDR1 and CDR2: SGHTA and FQGNSA. The CDR3 reads CASSLSSGNTIYF. For the CDR3, the DNA is TGTGCCAGCAGCTTGAGCTCTGGAAACACCATATATTTT.

The rearrangement uses TRBV5-6 and TRBJ2-2, with D possibly TRBD1 on 6 matching bases. CDR3 size: 14 residues. CDR1 is SGHDT and CDR2 is YYEEEE in the germline V gene. V gave up 6 bases and J gave up 3 bases, with 12 bases separating them. The DNA for the CDR3 is TGTGCCAGCACCTTCCCAGGGGACACCGGGGAGCTGTTTTTT. It codes for CASTFPGDTGELFF.

V gene TRBV28 combines with J gene TRBJ1-4; 7 positions agree with TRBD1. Germline-derived CDR1 and CDR2 are MDHEN and SYDVKM. The V gene end was trimmed by 4 bases and the J gene end by 3 bases; junction bases not matched to a gene: 5. The CDR3 is 15 residues long. Written as DNA, the CDR3 is TGTGCCAGCAGTTCTGCGGGACAGTCTAATGAAAAACTGTTTTTT. It is translated as CASSSAGQSNEKLFF.

This sequence joins TRBV19 and TRBJ1-1, with D unresolved. From germline, CDR1 is LNHDA and CDR2 SQIVND (reference sequence). The CDR3 totals 17 residues. V was clipped by 0 bases and J by 0 bases, with 14 bases between them. This chain's CDR3 is CASSIDLNWLLNTEAFF. CDR3 DNA sequence: TGTGCCAGTAGTATAGATTTAAATTGGCTTTTGAACACTGAAGCTTTCTTT.

The rearrangement uses TRBV7-2 and TRBJ1-2; no reliable D call. The germline CDR1 and CDR2 sequences are SGHTA and FQGNSA. The CDR3 totals 13 residues. The V gene lost 2 bases and the J gene lost 0 bases, with 4 bases spanning the gap. CDR3 sequence reads: CASSLRANYGYTF. CDR3 sequence (DNA): TGTGCCAGCAGCTTAAGGGCTAACTATGGCTACACCTTC.

This clone is a singleton in its sample. V gene TRBV9 combines with J gene TRBJ1-5, with 7 bases matching TRBD1. Germline assignment: CDR1 SGDLS and CDR2 YYNGEE. CDR3 length equals 15 residues. J gave up 5 bases and V 0 bases, and 5 bases lay outside the gene matches. The CDR3 nucleotides are TGTGCCAGCAGCGTAGGACAGGGCGGGCATCAGCCCCAGCATTTT. Translated: CASSVGQGGHQPQHF.

The chain recombines TRBV5-1 with TRBJ2-3; 7 bases agree with TRBD1. V trimming: 0 bases; J trimming: 5 bases; junction bases outside the gene matches: 9. Per the germline V gene, CDR1 is SGHRS and CDR2 is YFSETQ. There are 16 residues in the CDR3. Here the CDR3 reads CASSLGGSNRGDTQYF. The CDR3 nucleotides read TGCGCCAGCAGCTTGGGGGGATCCAACAGGGGAGATACGCAGTATTTT.

This clone came up once. The chain recombines TRBV7-9 with TRBJ2-3; D is possibly TRBD2 (5 bases). Germline loops: CDR1 SEHNR, CDR2 FQNEAQ (reference sequence). There are 15 residues in the CDR3. The germline V and J ends were trimmed by 0 bases and 6 bases, with 13 bases remaining between them. The CDR3 bases are TGTGCCAGCAGCTTAGCGCTTCCGGGAATCGATACGCAGTATTTT. This sequence encodes CASSLALPGIDTQYF. Variable domain in full (rest from reference TRBV7-9 and TRBJ2-3): DTGVSQNPRHKITKRGQNVTFRCDPISEHNRLYWYRQTLGQGPEFLTYFQNEAQLEKSRLLSDRFSAERPKGSFSTLEIQRTEQGDSAMYLCASSLALPGIDTQYFGPGTRLTVL.

The chain couples TRBV5-1 to TRBJ2-4, with 7 positions matching TRBD1. The CDR3 totals 19 residues. Trimming removed 0 bases from V and 0 bases from J; junction bases left unmatched: 12. Germline V lookup: CDR1 SGHRS, CDR2 YFSETQ. CDR3 bases: TGCGCCAGCAGCTTGGATTCGGGACAGTTGAACTTAGCCAAAAACATTCAGTACTTC. Translation: CASSLDSGQLNLAKNIQYF.

Regarding this clone: A read error may produce the germline difference seen at one junction end. V is TRBV18 and J is TRBJ1-5; 8 bases fit TRBD1. The CDR3 loop spans 13 amino acids. Germline-derived CDR1 and CDR2 are KGHSH and LQKENI. The CDR3 reads CASSPDRTGWTLF. In DNA, the CDR3 is TGTGCCAGCTCACCTGATAGGACAGGGTGGACACTTTTT. The full variable domain, its missing parts supplied by reference TRBV18 and TRBJ1-5, is NAGVMQNPRHLVRRRGQEARLRCSPMKGHSHVYWYRQLPEEGLKFMVYLQKENIIDESGMPKERFSAEFPKEGPSILRIQQVVRGDSAAYFCASSPDRTGWTLFGDGTRLSIL.

The chain links TRBV5-1 to TRBJ2-2; D gene ambiguous. V lost 1 base and J 2 bases, leaving 18 bases between the germline ends. CDR1 is SGHRS and CDR2 is YFSETQ in the germline V gene. The CDR3 extends over 18 amino acids. Here the CDR3 DNA reads TGCGCCAGCAGCTTGAAGGGCCCGAAGGCTAGAAACACCGGGGAGCTGTTTTTT. Protein product: CASSLKGPKARNTGELFF. Together with reference TRBV5-1 and TRBJ2-2, the CDR3 gives the full variable domain: KAGVTQTPRYLIKTRGQQVTLSCSPISGHRSVSWYQQTPGQGLQFLFEYFSETQRNKGNFPGRFSGRQFSNSRSEMNVSTLELGDSALYLCASSLKGPKARNTGELFFGEGSRLTVL.

The rearrangement links TRBV7-2 to TRBJ2-5; TRBD1 is a possible D gene (5 bases). The CDR3 extends over 13 amino acids. The germline V gene encodes CDR1 SGHTA and CDR2 FQGNSA. Trimming cost V 1 base and J 4 bases, with 7 bases left between them. For the CDR3, the DNA is TGTGCCAGCAGCTTAGTTCAGGGAGAGACCCAGTACTTC. Amino acid sequence: CASSLVQGETQYF.

The V and J genes are TRBV11-1 and TRBJ2-2; 9 nucleotides align to TRBD2. Germline V CDR1 and CDR2: SGHAT, FQDESV (reference sequence). Losses at the gene ends were 0 bases for V and 4 bases for J; bases not matched to a gene: 3. CDR3 size: 16 residues. The CDR3 loop is CASSLAVAGVTGELFF. CDR3 nucleotides: TGTGCCAGCAGCTTAGCGGTAGCGGGGGTCACCGGGGAGCTGTTTTTT.

The table lists this clone with a count of one. The gene calls are TRBV7-8 and TRBJ2-7; D remains ambiguous. Germline lookup yields CDR1 SGHVS and CDR2 FQNEAQ. The V end lost 1 base, the J end lost 1 base, and 8 bases lay between the germline ends. The CDR3 is made up of 14 amino acids. CDR3 region: CASSLDPLSYEQYF. Written as DNA, the CDR3 is TGTGCCAGCAGCTTAGATCCTTTGTCCTACGAGCAGTACTTC.

The genes are TRBV7-9 and TRBJ2-3, with TRBD2 matching 10 bases. The CDR3 is 14 residues long. Germline V gene lookup returns CDR1 SEHNR and CDR2 FQNEAQ (reference sequence). V gave up 5 bases and J gave up 3 bases; unmatched junction bases: 2. CDR3 sequence: CASSPSGRTDTQYF. The DNA of the CDR3 is TGTGCCAGCAGCCCTAGCGGGAGAACAGATACGCAGTATTTT. Together with reference TRBV7-9 and TRBJ2-3, the CDR3 gives the full variable domain: DTGVSQNPRHKITKRGQNVTFRCDPISEHNRLYWYRQTLGQGPEFLTYFQNEAQLEKSRLLSDRFSAERPKGSFSTLEIQRTEQGDSAMYLCASSPSGRTDTQYFGPGTRLTVL.

The chain couples TRBV13 to TRBJ2-1; D is unresolved. CDR1 is PRHDT, CDR2 FYEKMQ, per germline (reference sequence). Between the trimmed V and J ends, which lost 6 bases and 2 bases, there was a span of 14 bases. There are 15 residues in the CDR3. CDR3 region: CASRPTLIAYNEQFF. CDR3 bases: TGTGCCAGCAGACCGACTTTGATTGCCTACAATGAGCAGTTCTTC. Filled out from reference TRBV13 and TRBJ2-1, the complete variable domain reads AAGVIQSPRHLIKEKRETATLKCYPIPRHDTVYWYQQGPGQDPQFLISFYEKMQSDKGSIPDRFSAQQFSDYHSELNMSSLELGDSALYFCASRPTLIAYNEQFFGPGTRLTVL.

J is TRBJ2-7 and V is TRBV11-1; 11 nucleotides align to TRBD2. This CDR3 has 15 residues. Germline CDR1 is SGHAT and CDR2 is FQDESV (reference sequence). J gave up 2 bases and V 5 bases, and 5 bases lay outside the gene matches. CDR3 DNA: TGTGCCAGCAGCAAAAATAGCGGGAGGGCCTACGAGCAGTACTTC. It codes for CASSKNSGRAYEQYF.

The chain joins TRBV5-1 to TRBJ2-5; 8 nucleotides align to TRBD1. Germline CDR1 SGHRS, CDR2 YFSETQ. The trim removed 4 bases at V and 5 bases at J, leaving 4 bases unmatched. The CDR3 contains 13 residues. The CDR3 loop reads CASSGGTGETQYF. CDR3 DNA sequence: TGCGCCAGCAGCGGAGGGACAGGCGAGACCCAGTACTTC. Looking up the rest from reference TRBV5-1 and TRBJ2-5 gives the full variable domain: KAGVTQTPRYLIKTRGQQVTLSCSPISGHRSVSWYQQTPGQGLQFLFEYFSETQRNKGNFPGRFSGRQFSNSRSEMNVSTLELGDSALYLCASSGGTGETQYFGPGTRLLVL.